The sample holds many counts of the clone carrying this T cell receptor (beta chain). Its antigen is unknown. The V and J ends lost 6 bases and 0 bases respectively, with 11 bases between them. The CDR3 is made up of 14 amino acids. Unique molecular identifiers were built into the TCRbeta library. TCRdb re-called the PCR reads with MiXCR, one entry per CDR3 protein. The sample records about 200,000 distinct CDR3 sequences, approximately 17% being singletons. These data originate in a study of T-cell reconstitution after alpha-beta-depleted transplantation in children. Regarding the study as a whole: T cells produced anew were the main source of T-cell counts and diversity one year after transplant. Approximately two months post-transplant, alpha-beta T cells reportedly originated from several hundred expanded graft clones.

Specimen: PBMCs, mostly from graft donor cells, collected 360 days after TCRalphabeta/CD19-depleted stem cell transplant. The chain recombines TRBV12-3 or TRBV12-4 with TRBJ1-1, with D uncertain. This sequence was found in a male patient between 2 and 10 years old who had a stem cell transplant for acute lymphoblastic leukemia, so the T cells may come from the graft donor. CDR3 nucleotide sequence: TGTGCCAGCAGCCTTCTTGGGATGAACACTGAAGCTTTCTTT. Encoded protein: CASSLLGMNTEAFF.